This TCR beta chain was identified during a study of control samples from healthy donors and cancer patients. Clones were sequenced by immunoSEQ multiplex PCR, and TCRdb holds only the in-frame ones, with some missing. Here the sample spans 95,000 to 130,000 clones, about 94% being singletons. In germline, CDR1 is MNHEY, CDR2 SMNVEV (reference sequence). V shed 3 bases and J shed 2 bases, with 11 bases lying between them. There are 14 residues in the CDR3. The sequence came from a man aged 30 to 45 in good health. The rearrangement uses TRBV27 and TRBJ2-7; no clear D. Sequenced input: blood. The CDR3 spells CASSFSRATYEQYF. The DNA for the CDR3 is TGTGCCAGCAGTTTTTCCCGAGCCACCTACGAGCAGTACTTC.